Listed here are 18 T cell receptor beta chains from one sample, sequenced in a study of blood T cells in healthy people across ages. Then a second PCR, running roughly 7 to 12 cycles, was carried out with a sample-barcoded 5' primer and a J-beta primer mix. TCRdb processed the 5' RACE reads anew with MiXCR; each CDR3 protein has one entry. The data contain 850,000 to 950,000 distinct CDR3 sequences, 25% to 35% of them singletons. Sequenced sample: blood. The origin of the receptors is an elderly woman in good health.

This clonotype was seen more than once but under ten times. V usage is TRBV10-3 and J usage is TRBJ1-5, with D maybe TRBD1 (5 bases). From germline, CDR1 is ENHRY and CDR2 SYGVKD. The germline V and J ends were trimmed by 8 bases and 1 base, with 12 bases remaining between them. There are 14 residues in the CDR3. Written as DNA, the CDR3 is TGTGCCATCGGGGCTGGAAACAGCAATCAGCCCCAGCATTTT. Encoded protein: CAIGAGNSNQPQHF.

CDR3 DNA sequence: TGTGCCAGCAGCTCCCGGGACTTCGGTCGGGACGAGCAGTACTTC. Translated, it gives CASSSRDFGRDEQYF. V usage is TRBV7-2 and J usage is TRBJ2-1; possible D gene TRBD2, 6 bases. The J call is uncertain, as TRBJ2-7 better fits the DNA end. The CDR3 length is 15 residues. The germline V gene has CDR1 SGHTA and CDR2 FQGNSA.

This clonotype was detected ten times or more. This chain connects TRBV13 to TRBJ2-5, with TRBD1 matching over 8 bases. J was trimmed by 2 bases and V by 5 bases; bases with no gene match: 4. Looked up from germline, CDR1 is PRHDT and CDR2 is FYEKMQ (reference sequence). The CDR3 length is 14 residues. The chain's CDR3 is CASSKYRGQETQYF. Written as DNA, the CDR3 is TGTGCCAGCAGCAAATACAGGGGGCAAGAGACCCAGTACTTC.

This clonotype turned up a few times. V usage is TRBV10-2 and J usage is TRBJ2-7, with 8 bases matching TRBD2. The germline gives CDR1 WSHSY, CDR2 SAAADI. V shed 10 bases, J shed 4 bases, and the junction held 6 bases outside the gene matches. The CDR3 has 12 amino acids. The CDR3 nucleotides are TGCGCCACCCGGGGGGGGGCTTACGAGCAGTACTTC. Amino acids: CATRGGAYEQYF.

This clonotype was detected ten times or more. For the CDR3, the DNA is TGCGCCAGCAGCCAAGATCTGGTAGGAACCACAGATACGCAGTATTTT. Translation gives CASSQDLVGTTDTQYF. The chain uses TRBV4-3 and TRBJ2-3; D unresolved. The ends were cut back, 0 bases at V and 2 bases at J, with 12 bases in the middle. The germline V gene has CDR1 LGHNA and CDR2 YSLEER. The CDR3 length is 16 residues.

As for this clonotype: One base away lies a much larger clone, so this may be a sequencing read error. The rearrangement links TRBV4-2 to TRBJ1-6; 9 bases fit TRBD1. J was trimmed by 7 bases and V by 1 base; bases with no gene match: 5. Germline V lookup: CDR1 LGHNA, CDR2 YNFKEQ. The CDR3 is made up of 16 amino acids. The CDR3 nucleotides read TGTGCCAGCAGCCAAGGGGAGACAGGGGGGAATTCACCCCTCCACTTT. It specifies CASSQGETGGNSPLHF.

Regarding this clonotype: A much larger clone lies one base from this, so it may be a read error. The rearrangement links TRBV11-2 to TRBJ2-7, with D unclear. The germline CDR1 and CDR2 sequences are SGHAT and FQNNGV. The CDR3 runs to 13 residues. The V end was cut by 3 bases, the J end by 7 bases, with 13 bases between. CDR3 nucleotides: TGTGCCAGCAGCTTTGGCCAGTTGGAGGAGCAGTACTTC. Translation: CASSFGQLEEQYF.

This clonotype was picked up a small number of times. CDR3 sequence reads: CASSGGGLNTEAFF. The CDR3 region has the DNA TGTGCCAGCAGTGGAGGGGGCCTGAACACTGAAGCTTTCTTT. The genes are TRBV7-2 and TRBJ1-1; TRBD1 matches at 7 bases. After removal of 6 bases from V and 0 bases from J, the junction contained 4 bases not matched to a gene. Germline CDR1 SGHTA, CDR2 FQGNSA. The CDR3 runs to 14 residues.

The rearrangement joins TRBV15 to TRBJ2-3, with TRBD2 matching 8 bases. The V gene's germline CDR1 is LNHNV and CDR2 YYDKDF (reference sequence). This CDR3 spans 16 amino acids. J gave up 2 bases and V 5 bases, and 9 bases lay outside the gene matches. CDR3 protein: CATSVGHSGATDTQYF. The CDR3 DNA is TGTGCCACCAGCGTTGGACATAGCGGGGCCACAGATACGCAGTATTTT.

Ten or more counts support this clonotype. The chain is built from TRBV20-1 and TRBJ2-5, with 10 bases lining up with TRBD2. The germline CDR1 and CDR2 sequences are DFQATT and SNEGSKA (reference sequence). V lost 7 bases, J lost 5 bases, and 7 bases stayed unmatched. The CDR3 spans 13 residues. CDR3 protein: CSGAGGPLETQYF. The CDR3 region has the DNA TGCAGTGGAGCGGGGGGGCCTTTGGAGACCCAGTACTTC.

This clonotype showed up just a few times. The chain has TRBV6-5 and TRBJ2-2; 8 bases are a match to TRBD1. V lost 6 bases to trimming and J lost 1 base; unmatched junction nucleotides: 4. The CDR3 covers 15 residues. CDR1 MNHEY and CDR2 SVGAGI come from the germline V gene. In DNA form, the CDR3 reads TGTGCCAGCAGGTTCAGGGGGCGGAACACCGGGGAGCTGTTTTTT. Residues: CASRFRGRNTGELFF.

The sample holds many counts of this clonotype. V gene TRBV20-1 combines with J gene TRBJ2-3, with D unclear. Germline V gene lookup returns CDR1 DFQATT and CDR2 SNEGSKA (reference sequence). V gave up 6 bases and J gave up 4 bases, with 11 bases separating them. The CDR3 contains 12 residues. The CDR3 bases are TGCAGTGCCCTACCAGGTGCAGATACGCAGTATTTT. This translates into CSALPGADTQYF.

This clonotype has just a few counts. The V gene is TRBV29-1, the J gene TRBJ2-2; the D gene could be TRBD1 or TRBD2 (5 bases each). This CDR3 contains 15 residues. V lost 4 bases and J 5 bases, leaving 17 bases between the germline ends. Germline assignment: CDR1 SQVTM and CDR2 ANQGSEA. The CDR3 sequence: CSVVRGTPGTGELFF. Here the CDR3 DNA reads TGCAGCGTTGTGAGGGGTACCCCGGGAACCGGGGAGCTGTTTTTT.

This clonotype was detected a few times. CDR3 bases: TGTGCCAGCAGAGGGACAGGGGCCCGCCAAGAGACCCAGTACTTC. This encodes CASRGTGARQETQYF. The V gene is TRBV2, the J gene TRBJ2-5; 10 bases align to TRBD1. The length of the CDR3 is 15 residues. V lost 6 bases, J lost 1 base, and 5 bases stayed unmatched. Germline assignment: CDR1 SNHLY and CDR2 FYNNEI.

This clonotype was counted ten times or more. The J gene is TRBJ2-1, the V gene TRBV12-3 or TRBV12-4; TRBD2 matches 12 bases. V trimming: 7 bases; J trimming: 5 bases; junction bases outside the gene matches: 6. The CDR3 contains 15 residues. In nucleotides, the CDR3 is TGTGCCAGCAACCTAGCGGGGGGGGGAAACAATGAGCAGTTCTTC. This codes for CASNLAGGGNNEQFF.

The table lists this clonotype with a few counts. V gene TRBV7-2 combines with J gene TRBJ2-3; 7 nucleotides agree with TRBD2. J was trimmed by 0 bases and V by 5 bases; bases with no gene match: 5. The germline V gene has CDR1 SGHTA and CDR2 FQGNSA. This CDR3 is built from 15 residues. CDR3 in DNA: TGTGCCAGCAGCCTAACTAGCGTGAGCACAGATACGCAGTATTTT. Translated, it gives CASSLTSVSTDTQYF.

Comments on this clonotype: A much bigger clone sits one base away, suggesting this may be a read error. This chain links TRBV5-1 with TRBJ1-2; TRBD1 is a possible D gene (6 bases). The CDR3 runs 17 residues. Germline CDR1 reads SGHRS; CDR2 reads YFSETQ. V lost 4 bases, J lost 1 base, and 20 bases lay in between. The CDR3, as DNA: TGCGCCAGCAGCCTTGGACCGGGGGCTAGGGATAACTATGGCTACACCTTC. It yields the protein CASSLGPGARDNYGYTF.

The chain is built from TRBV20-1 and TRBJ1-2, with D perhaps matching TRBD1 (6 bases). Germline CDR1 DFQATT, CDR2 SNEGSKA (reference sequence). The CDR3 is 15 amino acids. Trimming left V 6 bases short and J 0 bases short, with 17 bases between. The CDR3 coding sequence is TGCAGTGCCTTGGGCCCGCGGGACACTAACTATGGCTACACCTTC. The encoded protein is CSALGPRDTNYGYTF.